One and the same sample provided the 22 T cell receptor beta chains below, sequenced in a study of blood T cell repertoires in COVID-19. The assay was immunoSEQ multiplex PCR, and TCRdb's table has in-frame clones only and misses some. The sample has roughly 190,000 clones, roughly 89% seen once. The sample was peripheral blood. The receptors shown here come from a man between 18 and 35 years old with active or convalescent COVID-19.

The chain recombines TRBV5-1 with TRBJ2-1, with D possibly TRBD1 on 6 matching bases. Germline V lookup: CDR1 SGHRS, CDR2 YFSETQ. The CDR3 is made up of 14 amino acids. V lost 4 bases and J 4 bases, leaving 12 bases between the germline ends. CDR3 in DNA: TGCGCCAGCAGCAGCCGACAGGTATACAATGAGCAGTTCTTC. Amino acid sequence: CASSSRQVYNEQFF.

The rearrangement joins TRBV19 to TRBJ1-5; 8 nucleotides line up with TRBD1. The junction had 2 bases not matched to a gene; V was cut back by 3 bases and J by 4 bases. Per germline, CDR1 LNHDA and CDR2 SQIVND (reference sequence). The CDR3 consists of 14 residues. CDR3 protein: CASSIQGANQPQHF. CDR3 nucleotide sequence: TGTGCCAGTAGTATTCAGGGGGCAAATCAGCCCCAGCATTTT.

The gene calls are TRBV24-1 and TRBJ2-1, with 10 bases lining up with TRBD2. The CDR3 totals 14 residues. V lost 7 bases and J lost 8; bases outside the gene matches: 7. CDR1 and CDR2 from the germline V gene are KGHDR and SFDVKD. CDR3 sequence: CATSPSGRGYEQFF. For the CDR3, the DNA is TGTGCCACCAGCCCTAGCGGGAGAGGTTATGAGCAGTTCTTC.

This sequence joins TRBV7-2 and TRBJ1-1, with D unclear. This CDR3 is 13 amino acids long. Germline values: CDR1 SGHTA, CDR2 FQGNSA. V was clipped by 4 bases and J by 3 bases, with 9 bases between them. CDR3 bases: TGTGCCAGCAGCTGGCTGGTGGACACTGAAGCTTTCTTT. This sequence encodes CASSWLVDTEAFF.

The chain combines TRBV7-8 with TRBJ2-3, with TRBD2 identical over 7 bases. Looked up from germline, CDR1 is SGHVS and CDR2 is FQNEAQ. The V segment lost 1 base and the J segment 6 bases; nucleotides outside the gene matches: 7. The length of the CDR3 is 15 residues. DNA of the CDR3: TGTGCCAGCAGCTTAGATGGACTAGTGAGGGATACGCAGTATTTT. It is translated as CASSLDGLVRDTQYF.

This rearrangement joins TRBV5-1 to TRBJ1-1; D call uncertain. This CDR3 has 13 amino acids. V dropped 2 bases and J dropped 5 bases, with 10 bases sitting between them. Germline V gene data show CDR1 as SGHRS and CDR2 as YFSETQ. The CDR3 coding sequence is TGCGCCAGCAGCTTAGCAGGAAAGACTGAAGCTTTCTTT. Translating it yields CASSLAGKTEAFF. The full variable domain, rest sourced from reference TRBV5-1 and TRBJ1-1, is KAGVTQTPRYLIKTRGQQVTLSCSPISGHRSVSWYQQTPGQGLQFLFEYFSETQRNKGNFPGRFSGRQFSNSRSEMNVSTLELGDSALYLCASSLAGKTEAFFGQGTRLTVV.

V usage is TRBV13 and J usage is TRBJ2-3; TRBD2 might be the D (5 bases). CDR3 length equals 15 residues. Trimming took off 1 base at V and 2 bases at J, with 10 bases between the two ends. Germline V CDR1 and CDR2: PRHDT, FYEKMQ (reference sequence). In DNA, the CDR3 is TGTGCCAGCAGCTTAGCGGCGACTATCACAGATACGCAGTATTTT. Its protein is CASSLAATITDTQYF.

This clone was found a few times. The CDR3 sequence: CASTDLATISGELFF. The CDR3 DNA reads as TGTGCCAGCACGGATCTGGCGACTATATCCGGGGAGCTGTTTTTT. This chain joins TRBV11-3 and TRBJ2-2, with D possibly being TRBD2 (5 bases). CDR1 is SGHNT and CDR2 is YENEEA in the germline V gene. The ends were cut back, 7 bases at V and 6 bases at J, with 18 bases in the middle. CDR3 length: 15 amino acids.

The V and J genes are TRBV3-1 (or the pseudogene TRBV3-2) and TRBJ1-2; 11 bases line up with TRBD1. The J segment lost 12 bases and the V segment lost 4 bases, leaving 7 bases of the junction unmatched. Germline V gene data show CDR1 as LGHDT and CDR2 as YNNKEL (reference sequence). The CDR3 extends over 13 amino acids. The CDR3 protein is CASSPKGQGGHTF. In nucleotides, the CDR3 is TGTGCCAGCAGCCCAAAGGGACAGGGGGGTCACACCTTC.

The CDR3 bases are TGTGCCAGCAGTTACTCCGGGACACTTACCTACGAGCAGTACTTC. Its translation is CASSYSGTLTYEQYF. The rearrangement joins TRBV6-2 or TRBV6-3 to TRBJ2-7; perhaps TRBD1 as D (6 bases). The CDR3 contains 15 residues. Trimming shortened V by 0 bases and J by 2 bases, and 11 bases separated the two germline ends. The germline V gene encodes CDR1 MNHEY and CDR2 SVGEGT.

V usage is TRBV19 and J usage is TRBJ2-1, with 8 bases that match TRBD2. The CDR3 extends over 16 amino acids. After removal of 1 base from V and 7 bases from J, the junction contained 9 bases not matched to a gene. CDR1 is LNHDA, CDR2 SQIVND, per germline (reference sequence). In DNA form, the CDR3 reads TGTGCCAGTAGTATAGCAGCGGGGGAAGGTTGGAATGAGCAGTTCTTC. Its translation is CASSIAAGEGWNEQFF.

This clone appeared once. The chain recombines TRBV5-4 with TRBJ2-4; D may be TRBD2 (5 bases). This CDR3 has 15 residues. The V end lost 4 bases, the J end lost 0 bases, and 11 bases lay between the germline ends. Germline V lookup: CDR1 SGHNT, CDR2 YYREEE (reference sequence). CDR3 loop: CASSLSGLAKNIQYF. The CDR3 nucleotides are TGTGCCAGCAGCCTCAGCGGCCTAGCCAAAAACATTCAGTACTTC.

The chain's CDR3 is CSASKQGDNYGYTF. The CDR3 DNA reads TGCAGCGCCTCCAAGCAGGGGGACAACTATGGCTACACCTTC. The chain combines TRBV29-1 with TRBJ1-2, with 7 positions matching TRBD1. This CDR3 spans 14 amino acids. Trimming removed 7 bases from V and 2 bases from J; junction bases left unmatched: 10. Germline CDR1 is SQVTM and CDR2 is ANQGSEA. Full variable domain (rest looked up from reference TRBV29-1 and TRBJ1-2): SAVISQKPSRDICQRGTSLTIQCQVDSQVTMMFWYRQQPGQSLTLIATANQGSEATYESGFVIDKFPISRPNLTFSTLTVSNMSPEDSSIYLCSASKQGDNYGYTFGSGTRLTVV.

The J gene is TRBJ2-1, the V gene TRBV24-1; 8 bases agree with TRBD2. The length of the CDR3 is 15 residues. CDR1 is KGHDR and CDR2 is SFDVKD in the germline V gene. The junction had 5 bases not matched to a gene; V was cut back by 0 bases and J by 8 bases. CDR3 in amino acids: CATSDLLGRGDEQFF. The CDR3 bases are TGTGCCACCAGTGATTTGCTCGGGAGGGGCGATGAGCAGTTCTTC.

The CDR3 DNA reads as TGTGCCAGCAGCCAAGAAGGGGACACTCGAGGCTACACCTTC. Amino acids: CASSQEGDTRGYTF. The rearrangement links TRBV3-1 (or the pseudogene TRBV3-2) to TRBJ1-2, with a tentative D call TRBD1 (6 bases). Deletions cut 0 bases from V and 8 bases from J, with 13 bases between. Germline values: CDR1 LGHDT, CDR2 YNNKEL (reference sequence). The CDR3 has 14 residues.

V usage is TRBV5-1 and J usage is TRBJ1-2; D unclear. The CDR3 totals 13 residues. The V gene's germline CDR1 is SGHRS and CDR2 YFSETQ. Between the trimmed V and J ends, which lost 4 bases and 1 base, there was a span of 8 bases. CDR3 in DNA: TGCGCCAGCAGCCTCGAGGTTAACTATGGCTACACCTTC. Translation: CASSLEVNYGYTF.

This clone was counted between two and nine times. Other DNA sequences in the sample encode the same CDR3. The CDR3 nucleotides are TGTGCCAGCAGCCAAGGCGGTAACTATGGCTACACCTTC. Encoded protein: CASSQGGNYGYTF. This chain joins TRBV14 and TRBJ1-2, with no clear D. The CDR3 has 13 amino acids. CDR1 is SGHDN and CDR2 is FVKESK in the germline V gene. The V end lost 1 base, the J end lost 1 base, and 4 bases lay between the germline ends. Full variable domain (outside the CDR3, taken from reference TRBV14 and TRBJ1-2): EAGVTQFPSHSVIEKGQTVTLRCDPISGHDNLYWYRRVMGKEIKFLLHFVKESKQDESGMPNNRFLAERTGGTYSTLKVQPAELEDSGVYFCASSQGGNYGYTFGSGTRLTVV.

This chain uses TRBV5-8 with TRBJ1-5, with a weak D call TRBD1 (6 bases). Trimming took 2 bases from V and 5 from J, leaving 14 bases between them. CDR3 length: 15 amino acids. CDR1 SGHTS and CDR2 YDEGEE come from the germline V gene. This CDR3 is CASSFPSGDYQPQHF. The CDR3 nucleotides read TGTGCCAGCAGCTTCCCCTCAGGGGATTATCAGCCCCAGCATTTT.

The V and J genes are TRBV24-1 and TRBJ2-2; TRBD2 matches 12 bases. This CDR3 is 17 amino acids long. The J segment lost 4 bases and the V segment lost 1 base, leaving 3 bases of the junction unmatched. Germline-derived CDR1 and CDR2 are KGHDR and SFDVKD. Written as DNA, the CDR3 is TGTGCCACCAGTGATTTACTAGCGGGGGGTACCACCGGGGAGCTGTTTTTT. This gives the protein CATSDLLAGGTTGELFF.

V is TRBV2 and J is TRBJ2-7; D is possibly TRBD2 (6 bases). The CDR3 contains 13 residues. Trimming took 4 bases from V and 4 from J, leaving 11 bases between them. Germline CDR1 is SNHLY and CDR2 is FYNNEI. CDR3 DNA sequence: TGTGCCAGCAGTGCCAGCGGGCTTTACGAGCAGTACTTC. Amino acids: CASSASGLYEQYF. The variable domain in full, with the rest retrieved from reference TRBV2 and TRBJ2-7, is EPEVTQTPSHQVTQMGQEVILRCVPISNHLYFYWYRQILGQKVEFLVSFYNNEISEKSEIFDDQFSVERPDGSNFTLKIRSTKLEDSAMYFCASSASGLYEQYFGPGTRLTVT.

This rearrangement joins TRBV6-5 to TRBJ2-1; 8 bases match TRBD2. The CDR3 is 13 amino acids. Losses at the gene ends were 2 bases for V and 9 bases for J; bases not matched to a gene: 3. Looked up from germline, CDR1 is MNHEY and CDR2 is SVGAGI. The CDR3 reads CASSYSGGGEQFF. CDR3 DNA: TGTGCCAGCAGTTACAGCGGGGGCGGTGAGCAGTTCTTC.

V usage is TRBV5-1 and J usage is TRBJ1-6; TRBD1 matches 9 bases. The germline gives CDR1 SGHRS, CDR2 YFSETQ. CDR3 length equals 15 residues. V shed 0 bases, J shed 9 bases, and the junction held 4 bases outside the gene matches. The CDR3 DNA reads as TGCGCCAGCAGCTTGGAAGGGACAGGGATTTCACCCCTCCACTTT. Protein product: CASSLEGTGISPLHF.